Listed below are T cell receptor beta chains from one sample, sequenced in a study of identifying expanded T cells in peripheral blood. Measured with immunoSEQ multiplex PCR; TCRdb has only the in-frame clones, and not every one. Of approximately 81,000 clones detected, about 83% appear once; the ten largest clones hold 20%. The material sequenced was blood. Source of these receptors: a person between 18 and 75 years old in good health. Each CDR3 is given with its conserved first and last residue. The order of the fields is D gene, J gene, V gene, CDR3 protein. A D gene is named only where the DNA matches it firmly.

NA	TRBJ2-7	TRBV5-6	CASSLSDYEQYF
TRBD1	TRBJ1-1	TRBV19	CASIPGTGGLGEAFF
TRBD1	TRBJ1-4	TRBV7-2	CASSIVGQGAEKLFF
NA	TRBJ2-5	TRBV4-3	CASSQQSSGYQETQYF
NA	TRBJ1-2	TRBV7-9	CASSLQAYGYTF
TRBD1	TRBJ2-5	TRBV29-1	CSVPSAGQGETQYF
NA	TRBJ2-2	TRBV19	CASIRTPPNTGELFF
TRBD1	TRBJ2-3	TRBV6-5	CASRYRGQVTDTQYF
TRBD2	TRBJ2-2	TRBV5-1	CASSPGLALNTGELFF
NA	TRBJ2-3	TRBV5-5	CASSFIGTDTQYF
NA	TRBJ2-5	TRBV19	CASSTSHLETQYF
NA	TRBJ2-7	TRBV30	CAWSALSSYEQYF
NA	TRBJ2-3	TRBV7-3	CASSFGGTTDTQYF
TRBD1	TRBJ1-2	TRBV5-1	CASSEGQDYGYTF
TRBD2	TRBJ2-7	TRBV7-9	CASSLGGLAYEQYF
NA	TRBJ2-7	TRBV10-3	CAISEFGDQAPKQYF
NA	TRBJ2-7	TRBV29-1	CSVETVQGGEQYF
NA	TRBJ2-1	TRBV7-2	CASSLERGEQFF
NA	TRBJ1-1	TRBV19	CASSIGVEFGTEAFF
NA	TRBJ2-2	TRBV19	CASSTTDTYRGGTGELFF
TRBD2	TRBJ2-3	TRBV11-1	CASSFSPSLTSGSTDTQYF
NA	TRBJ2-7	TRBV5-1	CASSLEGYEQYF
NA	TRBJ2-7	TRBV7-6	CASSLEVGAPYEQYF
TRBD1	TRBJ1-5	TRBV9	CASSPWRDSQPQHF
TRBD1	TRBJ1-2	TRBV4-3	CASSQDWGTVVSGYTF
TRBD1	TRBJ2-7	TRBV7-2	CASSLDRGGGYEQYF
NA	TRBJ2-4	TRBV18	CASSPPKELNIQYF
TRBD2	TRBJ2-3	TRBV19	CASSTGLGPDTQYF
NA	TRBJ1-3	TRBV20-1	CSASRGNTIYF
NA	TRBJ2-6	TRBV9	CASSPKGPEAGANVLTF
NA	TRBJ2-5	TRBV4-1	CASSQLFLGGETQYF
NA	TRBJ1-4	TRBV27	CASIVVAATNEKLFF
NA	TRBJ2-3	TRBV7-9	CATTSGASSTDTQYF
NA	TRBJ1-5	TRBV7-8	CASSSLGVASNQPQHF
TRBD1	TRBJ1-5	TRBV30	CAWSGQGQERNQPQHF
TRBD1	TRBJ2-3	TRBV7-9	CASSIPGTEFLGTDTQYF
NA	TRBJ2-2	TRBV9	CASSPRNTGELFF